The clone carrying this T cell receptor (beta chain) was picked up a small number of times. Original data processing: Reference gene primer amplification gave nucleated cell count estimates. Sequenced by immunoSEQ multiplex PCR; TCRdb stores in-frame clones only, minus some. The DNA was the basis for D and trimming; V, J and clone size are from that table. The sample holds around 280,000 clones; roughly 86% are singletons and the top ten take approximately 2%. The source of the sample is a study of blood T cell repertoires in COVID-19. Study as a whole: Some COVID-19 samples were acute and others convalescent; all came from the United States, Italy and Spain. Nucleic acid was either cDNA or gDNA, and it came from T cells, B-cell-depleted T cells, or PBMCs.

The CDR3 covers 17 residues. After removal of 0 bases from V and 0 bases from J, the junction contained 2 bases not matched to a gene. The germline V gene has CDR1 MNHEY and CDR2 SMNVEV (reference sequence). The rearrangement uses TRBV27 and TRBJ2-6; 7 nucleotides agree with TRBD2. This receptor was taken from a woman aged 25 to 39 who had recovered from COVID-19. The sample taken for sequencing was peripheral blood. The CDR3 protein is CASSLSTSSSGANVLTF. The CDR3 DNA follows: TGTGCCAGCAGTTTATCGACTAGCAGCTCTGGGGCCAACGTCCTGACTTTC.